This T cell receptor beta chain was sequenced during a study of regulatory T cells in long-lasting Graves disease (dated by TCRdb to about 2021). Regarding the complete study: To count as having persistent Graves' disease, a patient had to have received antithyroid drug treatment for over 5 years with TSH receptor autoantibodies remaining persistently positive. A total of roughly 35 samples underwent TCR sequencing: around 13 from persistent and approximately 20 from newly diagnosed Graves' disease patients. Patients with persistent Graves' disease were compared with patients with newly diagnosed Graves' disease using TCR sequencing and RNA sequencing of peripheral blood. In the clinical cohort, patients with persistent Graves' disease had used antithyroid drugs for an average of about 10.3 years. The study was conducted in China and was registered as a clinical trial. What the study reported, not specific to this receptor: Compared with newly diagnosed patients, persistent Graves' disease patients had lower TCR Shannon entropy and fewer highly expanded clones, which suggests clonal expansion. Only the TCR beta chain was sequenced and analyzed. Persistent patients shared more public clonotypes among themselves (fewer than 3,000) than newly diagnosed patients did (roughly 920). Because the primary lesion, thyroid tissue, could not be accessed, the study looked at peripheral blood alone. The small sample size was acknowledged by the authors as a limitation that may reduce accuracy.

Libraries were made using multiplex PCR. Instrument used: Illumina HiSeq 4000. iRepertoire HTBI primers and Arm-PCR amplification of CDR3 regions were used to construct TCR beta libraries. PCR products were gel purified before sequencing. As for the original processing: Across samples, some 62 TRBV and roughly 15 TRBJ segments were identified and used for gene usage analysis of CDR3 amino acid clonotypes. Filtered high-quality paired reads were merged into contigs using COPE and FqMerger. BLAST was used to align contigs to IMGT TRBV, TRBD and TRBJ reference genes, and CDR3 was defined according to IMGT. Any clonotype with a frequency above 0.1% was counted as a highly expanded clone. Shannon entropy was used to measure repertoire diversity, and the Gini coefficient was used to measure V-J evenness. A clonotype found in more than one individual was treated as public. The raw public data were reprocessed by TCRdb itself: fastp quality trimming at Q25, MiXCR clonotype calling, in-frame beta chains only. Rows are combined by CDR3 protein, so each entry shows the most common genes and DNA. None of the V and J calls come from the authors' own analysis; TCRdb made them. In all, the sample holds roughly 430,000 distinct CDR3 sequences, and 20% to 25% of those were seen once. The top ten constitute roughly an eighth of the sample.

This clonotype was seen ten or more times. Its target antigen remains unknown. Nothing much larger sits one base from this clone, and base qualities are not available. According to the study, the label for this sample's time point signals: persistent/refractory GD, antithyroid drugs over 5 years with positive TRAb. For both TCR sequencing and RNA sequencing, RNA was extracted from PBMCs using TRIzol. Graves' disease was diagnosed according to American Thyroid Association guidelines. Recruitment of patients was carried out at an endocrinology department in Xi'an, China. Each patient gave about 8.1 milliliters of peripheral blood, collected in an EDTA anticoagulant tube. Ficoll Paque Plus density gradient separation was used to isolate PBMCs, and no additional T cell sorting was done. An Agilent 2100 Bioanalyzer and agarose gel were used to check RNA quality, while a NanoDrop 2000 measured RNA concentration.

The receptor was isolated from a female donor with Graves disease. The specimen was peripheral blood mononuclear cells (PBMCs), collected when the disease was refractory, from a patient treated with antithyroid drugs.

The CDR3: CASSPGTGRKLGYTF. The sequenced DNA: TGTGCCAGCAGTCCCGGGACAGGGCGAAAGTTAGGCTACACCTTC. The chain couples TRBV28 to TRBJ1-2; TRBD1 agrees with 9 junctional bases. Trimmed from V: 5 bases; trimmed from J: 8 bases; junction bases lacking a gene match: 12. CDR1 MDHEN and CDR2 SYDVKM were looked up in the germline V gene. Inclusive of the bounding cysteine and phenylalanine, the CDR3 is 15 residues long. Just the 45-base CDR3 DNA is kept, in frame starting at base 1.